Listed below are T cell receptor beta chains from one sample, sequenced in a study of blood T cell repertoires in COVID-19. TCRdb's copy holds only in-frame clones and misses some; the assay was immunoSEQ multiplex PCR. The sample yields some 140,000 clones, about 85% seen once. The sample taken for sequencing was peripheral blood. The receptors here all came from a man in his fifties or sixties with COVID-19, enrolled during active disease. The CDR3 runs from the conserved cysteine through the conserved F or W. A D gene is named only where the DNA matches it firmly. Expanded clones get a size class; other rows say once, few or many, or leave the size out.

length: 13
size: NA
J: TRBJ1-1
D: NA
V: TRBV7-2
CDR3: CTQGRSRDTEAFF
DNA: TGTACCCAAGGGAGATCTCGGGACACTGAAGCTTTCTTT

length: 14
size: once
J: TRBJ1-1
D: TRBD1
V: TRBV6-5
CDR3: CASSYRTGGYEAFF
DNA: TGTGCCAGCAGTTATCGGACAGGGGGGTATGAAGCTTTCTTT

length: 15
size: NA
J: TRBJ2-2
D: NA
V: TRBV24-1
CDR3: CATSERAGYTGELFF
DNA: TGTGCCACCAGTGAACGAGCAGGGTACACCGGGGAGCTGTTTTTT

length: 15
size: NA
J: TRBJ2-1
D: TRBD1
V: TRBV27
CDR3: CASSSGQGSDNEQFF
DNA: TGTGCCAGCAGTTCGGGACAGGGGTCAGACAATGAGCAGTTCTTC

length: 19
size: NA
J: TRBJ2-1
D: TRBD2
V: TRBV18
CDR3: CASSMYRTSGSTRYNEQFF
DNA: TGTGCCAGCTCAATGTACCGGACAAGCGGGAGTACAAGGTACAATGAGCAGTTCTTC

length: 15
size: NA
J: TRBJ1-6
D: NA
V: TRBV3-1/TRBV3-2
CDR3: CASSHQTVTNSPLHF
DNA: TGTGCCAGCAGCCACCAGACAGTGACCAATTCACCCCTCCACTTT

length: 15
size: NA
J: TRBJ2-7
D: NA
V: TRBV5-1
CDR3: CASSLAGRAAYEQYF
DNA: TGCGCCAGCAGCTTGGCTGGCAGGGCCGCCTACGAGCAGTACTTC

length: 16
size: NA
J: TRBJ2-3
D: TRBD1
V: TRBV6-6
CDR3: CASSRQGAGSPDTQYF
DNA: TGTGCCAGCAGTCGACAGGGTGCTGGTTCCCCGGATACGCAGTATTTT

length: 13
size: NA
J: TRBJ1-6
D: NA
V: TRBV19
CDR3: CASGDRSNSPLHF
DNA: TGTGCCAGTGGAGACAGGAGTAATTCACCCCTCCACTTT

length: 16
size: NA
J: TRBJ1-1
D: TRBD1
V: TRBV27
CDR3: CASSTRDRGEGTEAFF
DNA: TGTGCCAGCAGTACGCGGGACAGGGGAGAGGGCACTGAAGCTTTCTTT

length: 14
size: NA
J: TRBJ1-3
D: TRBD1
V: TRBV7-3
CDR3: CASSLQGPGNTIYF
DNA: TGTGCCAGCAGCCTACAGGGGCCCGGAAACACCATATATTTT

length: 15
size: NA
J: TRBJ2-3
D: NA
V: TRBV7-9
CDR3: CASSLAAGNTDTQYF
DNA: TGTGCCAGCAGCTTAGCGGCGGGGAACACAGATACGCAGTATTTT

length: 14
size: NA
J: TRBJ1-1
D: TRBD1
V: TRBV18
CDR3: CASSAGQGNTEAFF
DNA: TGTGCCAGCTCAGCGGGACAGGGGAACACTGAAGCTTTCTTT

length: 14
size: NA
J: TRBJ2-7
D: TRBD1
V: TRBV7-2
CDR3: CASRLTGDTYEQYF
DNA: TGTGCCAGCAGGCTGACAGGGGATACCTACGAGCAGTACTTC

length: 14
size: NA
J: TRBJ2-1
D: TRBD1
V: TRBV7-2
CDR3: CASSFGQGGFEQFF
DNA: TGTGCCAGCAGCTTTGGACAGGGGGGCTTCGAGCAGTTCTTC

length: 15
size: few
J: TRBJ2-3
D: NA
V: TRBV11-2
CDR3: CASSPDPRGSDTQYF
DNA: TGTGCCAGCAGCCCAGATCCGAGAGGGTCAGATACGCAGTATTTT

length: 14
size: NA
J: TRBJ2-5
D: TRBD2
V: TRBV4-2
CDR3: CASKLSGSGETQYF
DNA: TGTGCCAGCAAACTTAGCGGGAGCGGGGAGACCCAGTACTTC

length: 16
size: NA
J: TRBJ1-1
D: NA
V: TRBV7-6
CDR3: CASSLAPRQEEPEAFF
DNA: TGTGCCAGCAGCTTAGCGCCCCGACAGGAAGAGCCTGAAGCTTTCTTT

length: 13
size: NA
J: TRBJ2-7
D: TRBD1
V: TRBV7-2
CDR3: CASSLGTDREQYF
DNA: TGTGCCAGCAGCCTCGGGACAGATCGGGAGCAGTACTTC

length: 13
size: NA
J: TRBJ1-1
D: NA
V: TRBV7-2
CDR3: CASSSRGGTEAFF
DNA: TGTGCCAGCAGCTCACGAGGGGGCACTGAAGCTTTCTTT

length: 15
size: NA
J: TRBJ1-3
D: TRBD1
V: TRBV28
CDR3: CASRQQGAGGNTIYF
DNA: TGTGCCAGCAGGCAACAGGGGGCCGGTGGAAACACCATATATTTT

length: 14
size: NA
J: TRBJ1-3
D: TRBD1
V: TRBV5-1
CDR3: CASFDRGKGNTIYF
DNA: TGCGCCAGCTTTGACAGGGGAAAAGGAAACACCATATATTTT

length: 14
size: NA
J: TRBJ2-7
D: NA
V: TRBV7-3
CDR3: CASSPTSSGDEQYF
DNA: TGTGCCAGCAGCCCAACCTCCTCGGGGGACGAGCAGTACTTC

length: 16
size: NA
J: TRBJ1-5
D: NA
V: TRBV5-1
CDR3: CASYPGVQNSNQPQHF
DNA: TGCGCCAGTTATCCAGGGGTCCAGAATAGCAATCAGCCCCAGCATTTT

length: 12
size: NA
J: TRBJ2-2
D: NA
V: TRBV7-2
CDR3: CASSLGAGELFF
DNA: TGTGCCAGCAGCTTAGGGGCGGGGGAGCTGTTTTTT

length: 13
size: NA
J: TRBJ1-5
D: NA
V: TRBV28
CDR3: CASSFAGNQPQHF
DNA: TGTGCCAGCAGTTTTGCAGGGAATCAGCCCCAGCATTTT

length: 15
size: NA
J: TRBJ1-6
D: TRBD1
V: TRBV28
CDR3: CASRWNGQGGSPLHF
DNA: TGTGCCAGCCGCTGGAACGGACAGGGGGGGTCACCCCTCCACTTT

length: 19
size: NA
J: TRBJ2-1
D: NA
V: TRBV7-9
CDR3: CASSLTTSFGVGSYNEQFF
DNA: TGTGCCAGCAGCTTAACTACTAGTTTTGGGGTGGGCTCCTACAATGAGCAGTTCTTC

length: 13
size: NA
J: TRBJ1-6
D: NA
V: TRBV5-5
CDR3: CASNEGGYSPLHF
DNA: TGTGCCAGCAACGAGGGTGGTTATTCACCCCTCCACTTT

length: 13
size: NA
J: TRBJ1-5
D: NA
V: TRBV11-3
CDR3: CASSLDPGQTKHF
DNA: TGTGCCAGCAGCTTAGACCCGGGACAAACTAAGCATTTT

length: 14
size: NA
J: TRBJ1-6
D: TRBD1
V: TRBV19
CDR3: CASTRTGSNSPLHF
DNA: TGTGCCAGTACCAGGACAGGGAGTAATTCACCCCTCCACTTT

length: 17
size: once
J: TRBJ2-2
D: NA
V: TRBV24-1
CDR3: CATSWAGVGEGTGELFF
DNA: TGTGCCACCAGTTGGGCAGGGGTAGGGGAAGGCACCGGGGAGCTGTTTTTT

length: 14
size: NA
J: TRBJ1-5
D: TRBD1
V: TRBV20-1
CDR3: CSASGPGGGQPQHF
DNA: TGCAGTGCTAGTGGCCCAGGGGGCGGTCAGCCCCAGCATTTT

length: 15
size: NA
J: TRBJ2-1
D: TRBD2
V: TRBV24-1
CDR3: CATSLGTSGYNEQFF
DNA: TGTGCCACCAGCCTCGGGACTAGCGGCTACAATGAGCAGTTCTTC

length: 13
size: NA
J: TRBJ1-6
D: NA
V: TRBV7-8
CDR3: CASSLGAPLSLHF
DNA: TGTGCCAGCAGCTTAGGGGCCCCTTTGTCCCTCCACTTT

length: 15
size: once
J: TRBJ2-2
D: NA
V: TRBV5-5
CDR3: CASSFPQGSPGELFF
DNA: TGTGCCAGCAGCTTCCCACAGGGAAGTCCCGGGGAGCTGTTTTTT

length: 14
size: NA
J: TRBJ2-1
D: NA
V: TRBV7-9
CDR3: CASKGGTVNNEQFF
DNA: TGTGCCAGCAAAGGCGGGACAGTTAACAATGAGCAGTTCTTC

length: 15
size: few
J: TRBJ2-7
D: TRBD2
V: TRBV19
CDR3: CASQGASGGAYEQYF
DNA: TGTGCCAGTCAAGGGGCTAGCGGGGGGGCCTACGAGCAGTACTTC

length: 14
size: NA
J: TRBJ2-5
D: TRBD2
V: TRBV2
CDR3: CASSAAGGRETQYF
DNA: TGTGCCAGCAGTGCAGCGGGGGGGAGAGAGACCCAGTACTTC

length: 14
size: NA
J: TRBJ2-1
D: NA
V: TRBV5-1
CDR3: CASSLEQIYNEQFF
DNA: TGCGCCAGCAGCTTGGAACAGATATACAATGAGCAGTTCTTC

length: 16
size: NA
J: TRBJ1-5
D: NA
V: TRBV28
CDR3: CASSLGLMYSNQPQHF
DNA: TGTGCCAGCAGTTTGGGACTTATGTATAGCAATCAGCCCCAGCATTTT

length: 13
size: NA
J: TRBJ2-5
D: NA
V: TRBV27
CDR3: CASSSKGKETQYF
DNA: TGTGCCAGCAGTTCGAAGGGGAAGGAGACCCAGTACTTC

length: 14
size: NA
J: TRBJ1-6
D: NA
V: TRBV11-2
CDR3: CASSLADKDSPLHF
DNA: TGTGCCAGCAGCTTAGCTGACAAGGATTCACCCCTCCACTTT

length: 15
size: NA
J: TRBJ1-3
D: NA
V: TRBV4-3
CDR3: CASSQEQSSGNTIYF
DNA: TGCGCCAGCAGCCAAGAACAGTCCTCTGGAAACACCATATATTTT

length: 23
size: once
J: TRBJ2-6
D: NA
V: TRBV3-1/TRBV3-2
CDR3: CASSQFKLNQLNYQAGGANVLTF
DNA: TGTGCCAGCAGCCAATTTAAGTTGAACCAACTTAATTATCAAGCAGGCGGGGCCAACGTCCTGACTTTC

length: 15
size: NA
J: TRBJ2-5
D: TRBD1
V: TRBV25-1
CDR3: CASSVTGTGKRAQYF
DNA: TGTGCCAGCAGCGTTACCGGGACAGGAAAGAGGGCCCAGTACTTC

length: 14
size: NA
J: TRBJ2-7
D: TRBD1
V: TRBV10-1
CDR3: CASRPGTGAYEQYF
DNA: TGCGCCAGCAGGCCCGGGACAGGGGCCTACGAGCAGTACTTC